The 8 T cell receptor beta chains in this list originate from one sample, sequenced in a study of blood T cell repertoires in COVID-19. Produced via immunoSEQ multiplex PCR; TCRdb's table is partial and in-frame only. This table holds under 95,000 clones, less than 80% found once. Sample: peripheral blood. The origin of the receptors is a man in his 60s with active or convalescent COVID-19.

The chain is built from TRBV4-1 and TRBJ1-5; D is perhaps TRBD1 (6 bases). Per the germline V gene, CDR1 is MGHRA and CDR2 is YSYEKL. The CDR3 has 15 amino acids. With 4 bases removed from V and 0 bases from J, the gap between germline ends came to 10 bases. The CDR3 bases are TGCGCCAGCAGCCGGGACACTTATAGCAATCAGCCCCAGCATTTT. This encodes CASSRDTYSNQPQHF.

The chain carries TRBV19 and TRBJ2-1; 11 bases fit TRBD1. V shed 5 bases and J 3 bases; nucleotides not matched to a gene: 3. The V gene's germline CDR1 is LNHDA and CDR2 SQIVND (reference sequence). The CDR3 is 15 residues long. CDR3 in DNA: TGTGCCAGTAGTTCCGGGACAGGGGGCTACAATGAGCAGTTCTTC. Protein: CASSSGTGGYNEQFF.

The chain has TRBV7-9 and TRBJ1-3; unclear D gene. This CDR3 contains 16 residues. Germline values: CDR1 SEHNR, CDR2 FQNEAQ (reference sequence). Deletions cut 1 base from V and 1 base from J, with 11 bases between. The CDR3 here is CASSLGASSSGNTIYF. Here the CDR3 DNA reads TGTGCCAGCAGCTTAGGGGCCAGTAGTTCTGGAAACACCATATATTTT.

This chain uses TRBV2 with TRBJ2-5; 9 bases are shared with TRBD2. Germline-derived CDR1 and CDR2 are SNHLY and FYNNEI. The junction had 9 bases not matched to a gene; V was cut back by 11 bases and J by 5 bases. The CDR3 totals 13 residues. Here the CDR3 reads CACSRGGVETQYF. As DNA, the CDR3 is TGTGCCTGCTCCCGCGGGGGGGTGGAGACCCAGTACTTC.

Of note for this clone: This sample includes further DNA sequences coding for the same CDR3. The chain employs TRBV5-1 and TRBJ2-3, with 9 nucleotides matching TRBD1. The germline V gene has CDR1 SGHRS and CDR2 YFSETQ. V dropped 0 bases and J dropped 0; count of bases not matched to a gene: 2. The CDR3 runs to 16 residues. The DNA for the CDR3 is TGCGCCAGCAGCTTGGGGACAGGGGCTAGCACAGATACGCAGTATTTT. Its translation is CASSLGTGASTDTQYF.

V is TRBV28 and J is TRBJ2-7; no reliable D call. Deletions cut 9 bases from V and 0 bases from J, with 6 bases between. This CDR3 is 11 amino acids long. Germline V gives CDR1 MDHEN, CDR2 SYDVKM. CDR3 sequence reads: CASLLSYEQYF. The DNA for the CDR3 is TGTGCCAGTCTACTCTCCTACGAGCAGTACTTC. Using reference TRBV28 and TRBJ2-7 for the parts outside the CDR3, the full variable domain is DVKVTQSSRYLVKRTGEKVFLECVQDMDHENMFWYRQDPGLGLRLIYFSYDVKMKEKGDIPEGYSVSREKKERFSLILESASTNQTSMYLCASLLSYEQYFGPGTRLTVT.

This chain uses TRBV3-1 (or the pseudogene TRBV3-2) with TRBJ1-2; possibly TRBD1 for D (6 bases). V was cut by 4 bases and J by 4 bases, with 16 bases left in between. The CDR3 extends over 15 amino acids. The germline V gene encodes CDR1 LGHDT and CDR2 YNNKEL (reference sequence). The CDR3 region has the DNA TGTGCCAGCAGCCTCGGACAGCTCCACTCCTATGGCTACACCTTC. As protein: CASSLGQLHSYGYTF.

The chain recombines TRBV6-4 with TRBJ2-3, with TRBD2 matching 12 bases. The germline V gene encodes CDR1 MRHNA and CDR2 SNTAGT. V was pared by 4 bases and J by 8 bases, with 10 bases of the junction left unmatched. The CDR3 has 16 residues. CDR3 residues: CASSASGGAPLSTQYF. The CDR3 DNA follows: TGTGCCAGCAGTGCTAGCGGGGGGGCCCCTTTGAGTACGCAGTATTTT.